What follows are 5 T cell receptor beta chains derived from one specimen sequenced in a study of blood T cell repertoires in COVID-19. Only in-frame clones appear in the TCRdb table, and some are missing; sequencing was by immunoSEQ multiplex PCR. The table has 95,000 to 110,000 clones, around 82% seen once. Sample: peripheral blood. The origin of the receptors is a man aged 60-69 years with acute or convalescent COVID-19.

This clone was observed a handful of times. The chain carries TRBV4-3 and TRBJ2-1, with TRBD2 matching 8 bases. This CDR3 is 17 amino acids long. CDR1 LGHNA and CDR2 YSLEER come from the germline V gene. Trimming removed 4 bases from V and 2 bases from J; junction bases left unmatched: 10. The CDR3 loop reads CASSPNSAGEAYNEQFF. As DNA, the CDR3 is TGCGCCAGCAGCCCAAACTCAGCGGGAGAGGCCTACAATGAGCAGTTCTTC.

This clone was counted a few times. The J gene is TRBJ1-5, the V gene TRBV9; 7 bases map to TRBD1. Germline CDR1 reads SGDLS; CDR2 reads YYNGEE. Trimming at V came to 4 bases and at J to 7 bases, leaving 8 bases not matched to a gene. The CDR3 sequence is 14 residues long. CDR3 in DNA: TGTGCCAGCAGCACCACAGGGGTCGAGCAGCCCCAGCATTTT. Translating it yields CASSTTGVEQPQHF.

This clone was seen a few times. The chain recombines TRBV19 with TRBJ1-5, with D unresolved. V was clipped by 3 bases and J by 8 bases, with 17 bases between them. CDR1 LNHDA and CDR2 SQIVND come from the germline V gene (reference sequence). The CDR3 loop spans 15 amino acids. CDR3 sequence reads: CASSIEGGRNEPQHF. CDR3 nucleotides: TGTGCCAGTAGTATCGAGGGCGGGAGGAATGAGCCCCAGCATTTT. Together with reference TRBV19 and TRBJ1-5, the CDR3 gives the full variable domain: DGGITQSPKYLFRKEGQNVTLSCEQNLNHDAMYWYRQDPGQGLRLIYYSQIVNDFQKGDIAEGYSVSREKKESFPLTVTSAQKNPTAFYLCASSIEGGRNEPQHFGDGTRLSIL.

The gene calls are TRBV2 and TRBJ1-1, with D perhaps TRBD1 (5 bases). This CDR3 is 13 amino acids long. V lost 10 bases, J lost 3 bases, and 15 bases lay in between. Germline CDR1 SNHLY, CDR2 FYNNEI. This CDR3 is CATRRGRDTEAFF. CDR3 nucleotide sequence: TGTGCCACCCGTCGGGGGAGGGACACTGAAGCTTTCTTT.

The chain is built from TRBV7-9 and TRBJ2-5, with TRBD2 matching 10 bases. From germline, CDR1 is SEHNR and CDR2 FQNEAQ (reference sequence). Trimming cost V 5 bases and J 5 bases; bases outside gene matches: 5. The CDR3 has 14 residues. CDR3 nucleotide sequence: TGTGCCAGCAGCATCGGGACTAGCGTTGAGACCCAGTACTTC. Amino acids: CASSIGTSVETQYF.